This T cell receptor (beta chain) is drawn from a study of blood T cell repertoires in COVID-19. Overall study: The origin of the acute and convalescent COVID-19 samples was the United States, Italy and Spain.

TCRdb's table, derived via immunoSEQ multiplex PCR, lists solely in-frame clones and lacks some. The data hold 200,000 to 250,000 clones, with roughly 86% observed a single time. During active infection, Seattle patients enrolled and were then monitored through disease. Germline loops: CDR1 SEHNR, CDR2 FQNEAQ (reference sequence). Trimming took 2 bases from V and 3 from J, leaving 7 bases between them. The CDR3 is 13 residues long. V gene TRBV7-9 combines with J gene TRBJ1-2, with a possible D match to TRBD1 (5 bases). This receptor was taken from a woman in her forties or fifties with COVID-19, enrolled during active disease. Sample: peripheral blood. CDR3 coding DNA: TGTGCCAGCAGCTTAACGACAGACTATGGCTACACCTTC. Translating gives CASSLTTDYGYTF.